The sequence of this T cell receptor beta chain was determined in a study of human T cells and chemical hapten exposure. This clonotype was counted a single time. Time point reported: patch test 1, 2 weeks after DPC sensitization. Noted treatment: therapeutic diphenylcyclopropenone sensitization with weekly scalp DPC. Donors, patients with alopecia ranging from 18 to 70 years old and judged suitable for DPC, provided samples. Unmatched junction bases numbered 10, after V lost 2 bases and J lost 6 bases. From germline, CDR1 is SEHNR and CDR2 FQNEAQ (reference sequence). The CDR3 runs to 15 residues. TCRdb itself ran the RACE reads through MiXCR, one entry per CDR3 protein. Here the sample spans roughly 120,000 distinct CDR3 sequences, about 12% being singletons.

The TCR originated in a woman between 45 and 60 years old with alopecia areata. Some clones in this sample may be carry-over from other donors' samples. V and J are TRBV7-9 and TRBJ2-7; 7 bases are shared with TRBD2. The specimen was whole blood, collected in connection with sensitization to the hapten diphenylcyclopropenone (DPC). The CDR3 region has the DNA TGTGCCAGCAGCTTAATTGGCGGGAGTACGTCCGAGCAGTACTTC. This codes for CASSLIGGSTSEQYF.